The present T cell receptor beta chain was sequenced within a study of T cell responses to AZD1222 COVID-19 vaccine (dated by TCRdb to the early 2020s). General notes on the study: TCR sequencing covered fewer than 250 trial participants: 207 given two doses of AZD1222 and 26 given two doses of MenACWY control vaccine. Enrollment into the trials was organized by age into subgroups of 18-55, 56-69 and 70-plus years, and those subgroups contained roughly 150, 30 and 60 TCR-sequenced participants, respectively.

As encoded in the germline V gene (reference sequence), CDR1 is LNHDA while CDR2 is SQIVND. From the cysteine through the phenylalanine, the CDR3 covers 13 amino acids. Solely the CDR3 DNA is kept, with 39 bases framed from the first base. V sheds 8 bases and J sheds 9 bases, leaving 14 bases between their ends. The CDR3 regions of human TCRbeta chains were analyzed by immunosequencing. Per the original workflow: TCRs in the repertoires were matched against a reference library of SARS-CoV-2-specific TCRs that had been generated with the MIRA antigen-specificity platform. Breadth was defined as the fraction of unique TCRs that were SARS-CoV-2-associated, and depth was defined as the fraction of total T cells that were SARS-CoV-2-associated. Using the MIRA data, each spike-specific TCR was mapped to the spike region that the TCR reacts to and placed in a CD4 or CD8 class. Log10-transformed breadth and depth values were compared by one-way ANOVA with Sidak's multiple comparisons tests. In its TCRdb copy, this immuneACCESS table keeps in-frame sequences only and misses some clones. Where compared with another copy, unresolved V genes explain less than half of these, and the others have no known cause. The V and J calls and clone size were taken over from that table, and D and trimming were inferred from the DNA. The sample includes roughly 150,000 clones, with about 90% observed a single time. The top ten constitute 1.1% of the sample.

The study at large found these results: After two AZD1222 doses, spike-specific TCR breadth and depth were significantly higher than at day 0 and than in MenACWY recipients. Reportedly, almost half of the unique spike-specific TCRs recognized epitopes lying outside the regions that are mutated in the B.1.351 and B.1.1.7 variants. Most participants were white British and females outnumbered males, and the authors suggested that clonal diversity may have been underestimated. No day 14 peak-response samples were available, so repertoires were characterized only after the peak T cell response. The whole spike protein was spanned by vaccine-associated CD4 TCRs, and dominant responses were seen in regions 160-218 and 743-854. Only a handful of AZD1222 recipients were SARS-CoV-2 seropositive at baseline, limiting conclusions about previously exposed vaccinees. In the small 56-69-year group, the increase in depth fell short of significance, most likely because of low power.

The sample's time point label, in plain terms: about 28 days (+/-7) after the second vaccine dose. Because spike-specific TCR depth and breadth did not differ between the two schedules, AZD1222 recipients who got a second dose at roughly 4 weeks were pooled with those who got a second dose at roughly 12 weeks. The vaccinee samples were drawn from two UK trials, COV001 and COV002, one of which was a single-blind randomized controlled phase 2/3 trial testing AZD1222 (ChAdOx1 nCoV-19) in healthy adults. For TCRbeta chain sequencing, PBMC samples were collected from trial participants at day 0 and at day 28 after the second dose. Turning to this clone: Its cognate antigen has yet to be identified. Per-base quality was not reported, and no clone a single base away is much larger than it.

In this chain, TRBV19 is recombined with TRBJ1-6; no D gene can be assigned with confidence. Sample: peripheral blood, taken 28 days after the second AZD1222 dose. The origin of this receptor is an adult who received the AZD1222 COVID-19 vaccine. At the DNA level, the sequence is TGTGCCAGTTCGAGGGAGTATGGTTCACCCCTCCACTTT. Its protein reads: CASSREYGSPLHF.